This TCR beta chain was found in a study of blood T cell repertoires in COVID-19. Generated by immunoSEQ multiplex PCR, the TCRdb table keeps only in-frame clones and is missing some. The table has 350,000 to 550,000 clones, 87% seen once; the top ten hold roughly 1.8%. J lost 7 bases, V lost 2 bases, and 7 bases had no gene match. CDR3 length equals 14 residues. The germline CDR1 and CDR2 sequences are MNHNS and SASEGT. The sequence was obtained from a woman aged 18-29 years with acute COVID-19. This rearrangement joins TRBV6-1 to TRBJ1-2; TRBD1 matches 7 bases. Material for sequencing was PBMCs or T cells enriched from blood (not recorded which). CDR3 nucleotide sequence: TGTGCCAGCAGTGAACCGACAGGGAATCGTGGCTACACCTTC. Its translation is CASSEPTGNRGYTF.